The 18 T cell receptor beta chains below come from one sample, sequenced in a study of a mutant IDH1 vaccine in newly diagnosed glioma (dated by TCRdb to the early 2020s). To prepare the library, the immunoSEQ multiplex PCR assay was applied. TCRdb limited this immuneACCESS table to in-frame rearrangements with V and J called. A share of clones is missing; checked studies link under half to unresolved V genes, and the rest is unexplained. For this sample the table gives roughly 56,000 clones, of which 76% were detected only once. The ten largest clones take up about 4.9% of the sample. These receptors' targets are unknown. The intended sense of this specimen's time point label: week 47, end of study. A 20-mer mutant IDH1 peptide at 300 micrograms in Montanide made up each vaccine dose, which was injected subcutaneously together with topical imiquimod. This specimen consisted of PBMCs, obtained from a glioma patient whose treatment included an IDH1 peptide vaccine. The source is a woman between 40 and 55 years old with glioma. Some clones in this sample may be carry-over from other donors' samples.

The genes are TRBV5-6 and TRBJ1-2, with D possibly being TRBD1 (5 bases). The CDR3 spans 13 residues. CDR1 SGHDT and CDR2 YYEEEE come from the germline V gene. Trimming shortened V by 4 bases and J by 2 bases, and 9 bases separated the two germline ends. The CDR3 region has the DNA TGTGCCAGCAGCCTCCGACAGAACTATGGCTACACCTTC. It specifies CASSLRQNYGYTF. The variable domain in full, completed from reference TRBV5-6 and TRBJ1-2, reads DAGVTQSPTHLIKTRGQQVTLRCSPKSGHDTVSWYQQALGQGPQFIFQYYEEEERQRGNFPDRFSGHQFPNYSSELNVNALLLGDSALYLCASSLRQNYGYTFGSGTRLTVV.

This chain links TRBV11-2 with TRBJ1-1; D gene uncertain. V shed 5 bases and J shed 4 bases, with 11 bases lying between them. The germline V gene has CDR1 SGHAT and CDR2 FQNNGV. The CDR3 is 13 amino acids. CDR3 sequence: CASSRGRFTEAFF. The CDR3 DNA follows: TGTGCCAGCAGCCGCGGACGGTTCACTGAAGCTTTCTTT.

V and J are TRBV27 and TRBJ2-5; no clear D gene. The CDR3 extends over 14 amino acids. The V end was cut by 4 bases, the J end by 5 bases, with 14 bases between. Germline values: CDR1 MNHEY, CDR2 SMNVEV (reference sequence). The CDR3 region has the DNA TGTGCCAGCAGTTCCGCCCCGAGAACGGAGACCCAGTACTTC. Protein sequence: CASSSAPRTETQYF.

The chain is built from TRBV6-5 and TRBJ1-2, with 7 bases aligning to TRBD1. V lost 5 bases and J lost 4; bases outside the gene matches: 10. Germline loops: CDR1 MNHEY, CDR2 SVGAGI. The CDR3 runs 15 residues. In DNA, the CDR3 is TGTGCCAGCAGTCCATCGACAGGGCCCTCCTATGGCTACACCTTC. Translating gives CASSPSTGPSYGYTF.

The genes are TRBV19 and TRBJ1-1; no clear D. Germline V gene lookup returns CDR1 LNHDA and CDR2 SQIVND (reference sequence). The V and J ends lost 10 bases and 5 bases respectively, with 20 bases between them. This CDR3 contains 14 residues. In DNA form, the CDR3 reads TGTGCCACCCAATTCTCAGGAAGTGATACTGAAGCTTTCTTT. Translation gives CATQFSGSDTEAFF. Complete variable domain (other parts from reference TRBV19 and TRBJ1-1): DGGITQSPKYLFRKEGQNVTLSCEQNLNHDAMYWYRQDPGQGLRLIYYSQIVNDFQKGDIAEGYSVSREKKESFPLTVTSAQKNPTAFYLCATQFSGSDTEAFFGQGTRLTVV.

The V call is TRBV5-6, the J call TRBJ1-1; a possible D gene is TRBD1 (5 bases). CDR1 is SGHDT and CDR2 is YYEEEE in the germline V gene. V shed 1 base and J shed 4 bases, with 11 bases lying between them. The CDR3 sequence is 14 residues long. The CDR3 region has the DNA TGTGCCAGCAGCTTGCCGGGGGTTATCACTGAAGCTTTCTTT. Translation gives CASSLPGVITEAFF.

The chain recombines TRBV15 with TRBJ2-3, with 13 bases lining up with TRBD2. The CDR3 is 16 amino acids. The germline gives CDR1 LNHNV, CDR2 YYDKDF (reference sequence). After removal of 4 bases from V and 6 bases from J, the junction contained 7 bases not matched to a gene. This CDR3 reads CATSILGTSGADTQYF. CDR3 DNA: TGTGCCACCAGCATTCTCGGGACTAGCGGGGCCGATACGCAGTATTTT.

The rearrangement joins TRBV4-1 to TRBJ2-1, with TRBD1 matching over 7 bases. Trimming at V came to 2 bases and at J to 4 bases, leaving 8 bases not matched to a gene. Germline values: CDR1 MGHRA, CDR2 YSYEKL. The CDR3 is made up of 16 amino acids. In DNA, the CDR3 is TGCGCCAGCAGCCAACGACAGGGCTTCGGGTACAATGAGCAGTTCTTC. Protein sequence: CASSQRQGFGYNEQFF.

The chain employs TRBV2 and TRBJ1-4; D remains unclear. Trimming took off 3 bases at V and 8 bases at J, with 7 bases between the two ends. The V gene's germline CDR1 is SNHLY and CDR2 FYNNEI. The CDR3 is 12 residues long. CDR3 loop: CASSDGREKLFF. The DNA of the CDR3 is TGTGCCAGCAGTGACGGAAGGGAAAAACTGTTTTTT.

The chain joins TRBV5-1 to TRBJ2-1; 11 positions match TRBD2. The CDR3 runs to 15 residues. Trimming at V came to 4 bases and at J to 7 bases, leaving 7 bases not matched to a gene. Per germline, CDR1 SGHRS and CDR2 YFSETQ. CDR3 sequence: CASSPTSGGVNEQFF. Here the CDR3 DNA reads TGCGCCAGCAGCCCTACTAGCGGGGGAGTTAATGAGCAGTTCTTC. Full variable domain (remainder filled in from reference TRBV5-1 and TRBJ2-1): KAGVTQTPRYLIKTRGQQVTLSCSPISGHRSVSWYQQTPGQGLQFLFEYFSETQRNKGNFPGRFSGRQFSNSRSEMNVSTLELGDSALYLCASSPTSGGVNEQFFGPGTRLTVL.

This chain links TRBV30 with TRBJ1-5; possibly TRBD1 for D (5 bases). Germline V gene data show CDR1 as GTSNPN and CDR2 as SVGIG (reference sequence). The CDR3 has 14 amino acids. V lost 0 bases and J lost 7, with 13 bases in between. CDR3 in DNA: TGTGCCTGGAGTGTGGCAGGGCAGTGGCAGCCCCAGCATTTT. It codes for CAWSVAGQWQPQHF.

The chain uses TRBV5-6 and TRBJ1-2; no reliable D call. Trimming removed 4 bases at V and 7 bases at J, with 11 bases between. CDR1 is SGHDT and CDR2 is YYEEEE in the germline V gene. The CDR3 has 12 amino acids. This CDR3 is CASSAAGFGYTF. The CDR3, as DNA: TGTGCCAGCAGCGCAGCGGGATTTGGCTACACCTTC.

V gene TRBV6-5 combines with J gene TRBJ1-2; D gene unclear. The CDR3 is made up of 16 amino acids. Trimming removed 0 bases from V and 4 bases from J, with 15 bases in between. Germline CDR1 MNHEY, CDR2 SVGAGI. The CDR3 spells CASSYSISESSYGYTF. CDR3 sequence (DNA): TGTGCCAGCAGTTACTCGATCTCAGAGTCGAGCTATGGCTACACCTTC.

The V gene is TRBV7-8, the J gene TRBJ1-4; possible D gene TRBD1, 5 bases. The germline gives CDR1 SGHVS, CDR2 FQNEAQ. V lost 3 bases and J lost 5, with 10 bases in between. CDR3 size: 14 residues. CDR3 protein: CASSFSGGNEKLFF. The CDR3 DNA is TGTGCCAGCAGCTTTTCCGGGGGGAATGAAAAACTGTTTTTT.

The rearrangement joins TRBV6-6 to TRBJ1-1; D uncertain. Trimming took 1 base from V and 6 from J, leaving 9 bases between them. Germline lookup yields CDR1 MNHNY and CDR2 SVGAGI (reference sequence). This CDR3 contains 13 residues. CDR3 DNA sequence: TGTGCCAGCAGTTACTTAGGGCCAGCTGAAGCTTTCTTT. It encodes CASSYLGPAEAFF.

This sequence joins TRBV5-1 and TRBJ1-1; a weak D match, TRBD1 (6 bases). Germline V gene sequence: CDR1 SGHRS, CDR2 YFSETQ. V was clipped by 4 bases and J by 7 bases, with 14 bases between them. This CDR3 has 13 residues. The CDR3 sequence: CASSLLDSLEAFF. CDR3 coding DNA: TGCGCCAGCAGCCTCCTGGACAGCCTTGAAGCTTTCTTT. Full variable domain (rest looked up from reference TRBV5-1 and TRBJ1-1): KAGVTQTPRYLIKTRGQQVTLSCSPISGHRSVSWYQQTPGQGLQFLFEYFSETQRNKGNFPGRFSGRQFSNSRSEMNVSTLELGDSALYLCASSLLDSLEAFFGQGTRLTVV.

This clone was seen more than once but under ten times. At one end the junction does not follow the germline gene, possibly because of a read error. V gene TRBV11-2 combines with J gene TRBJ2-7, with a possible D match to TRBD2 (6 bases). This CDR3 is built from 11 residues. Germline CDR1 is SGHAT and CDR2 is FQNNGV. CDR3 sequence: CASSWRRGANF. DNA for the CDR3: TGTGCCAGCAGCTGGCGGAGGGGAGCGAACTTC.

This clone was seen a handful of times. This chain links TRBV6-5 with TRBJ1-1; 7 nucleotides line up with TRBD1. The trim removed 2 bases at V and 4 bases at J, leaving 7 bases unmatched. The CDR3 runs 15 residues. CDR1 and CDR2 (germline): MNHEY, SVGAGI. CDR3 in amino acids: CASSYGAAGGTEAFF. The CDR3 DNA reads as TGTGCCAGCAGTTACGGGGCCGCAGGGGGCACTGAAGCTTTCTTT.